This T cell receptor (beta chain) was identified in a study of T cell repertoires in cytomegalovirus infection. Study at large: CMV epitopes, recently identified HLA-C-restricted and well-studied HLA-B-restricted, were used. Public signatures in TCR beta pointed to CMV infection and matching HLA type.

This clonotype was counted many times. The antigen is not known. The CDR3 sequence is 15 residues long. Trimming shortened V by 5 bases and J by 3 bases, and 14 bases separated the two germline ends. The germline V gene has CDR1 SGHVS and CDR2 FNYEAQ. TCRdb ran MiXCR on the reads and lists one entry per CDR3 protein. The sample records approximately 500,000 distinct CDR3 sequences, 33% being singletons. Whole-study findings and limits: Within the response measured ex vivo, HLA-C-restricted CMV-specific TCR beta clonotypes were dominant. Cumulative public TCR beta family frequency identified CMV carriers with the relevant HLA.

This TCR came from a human donor in good health (CMV status not recorded). Some clones in this sample may be carry-over from other donors' samples. The chain combines TRBV7-6 with TRBJ2-1; tentative D call: TRBD1 (6 bases). The material was cultured PBMCs, obtained from culture after CMV antigen stimulation. This chain's CDR3 is CASSRTEINYNEQFF. The DNA of the CDR3 is TGTGCCAGCAGCCGGACAGAGATTAACTACAATGAGCAGTTCTTC.